A single sample is the source of the 23 T cell receptor beta chains below, sequenced in a study of control samples from healthy donors and cancer patients. Measured with immunoSEQ multiplex PCR; TCRdb has only the in-frame clones, and not every one. The repertoire consists of around 93,000 clones, with 88% occurring once and the leading ten covering 14%. Sequencing was performed on blood. These receptors were collected from a man aged 25-40 years in good health.

The rearrangement links TRBV6-5 to TRBJ2-7; 8 bases line up with TRBD2. V was pared by 6 bases and J by 6 bases, with 10 bases of the junction left unmatched. From germline, CDR1 is MNHEY and CDR2 SVGAGI. The CDR3 runs 14 residues. The CDR3 sequence is CASSPQASGFEQYF. As DNA, the CDR3 is TGTGCCAGCAGCCCACAGGCTAGCGGGTTCGAGCAGTACTTC.

This chain links TRBV9 with TRBJ2-5, with a tentative D call TRBD2 (5 bases). This CDR3 has 14 amino acids. Per the germline V gene, CDR1 is SGDLS and CDR2 is YYNGEE. V lost 3 bases and J lost 5, with 14 bases in between. The CDR3 protein is CASSDLTSGETQYF. CDR3 DNA: TGTGCCAGCAGCGATCTCACTAGTGGGGAGACCCAGTACTTC.

V is TRBV27 and J is TRBJ2-5; TRBD1 agrees at 12 bases. Germline CDR1 reads MNHEY; CDR2 reads SMNVEV (reference sequence). The CDR3 is made up of 15 amino acids. V was clipped by 6 bases and J by 9 bases; unmatched bases: 11. CDR3 sequence reads: CASRGMGQGALAQYF. CDR3 bases: TGTGCCAGCAGAGGAATGGGACAGGGGGCCCTTGCCCAGTACTTC.

As to this clone: The same CDR3 can be traced to other DNA sequences in this sample. The chain has TRBV5-6 and TRBJ1-6; D unresolved. Germline-derived CDR1 and CDR2 are SGHDT and YYEEEE. V shed 0 bases and J shed 10 bases, with 5 bases lying between them. This CDR3 comprises 12 residues. The DNA for the CDR3 is TGTGCCAGCAGCTTGGGGGGATCACCCCTCCACTTT. Translation: CASSLGGSPLHF.

The gene calls are TRBV12-5 and TRBJ2-1; D possibly corresponds to TRBD1 (6 bases). Looked up from germline, CDR1 is LGHNT and CDR2 is FRNRAP. The CDR3 sequence is 12 residues long. The V gene lost 7 bases and the J gene lost 7 bases, with 11 bases spanning the gap. The CDR3 sequence is CASAMTGNEQFF. CDR3 coding DNA: TGTGCTAGTGCAATGACAGGTAATGAGCAGTTCTTC. Looking up the rest from reference TRBV12-5 and TRBJ2-1 gives the full variable domain: DARVTQTPRHKVTEMGQEVTMRCQPILGHNTVFWYRQTMMQGLELLAYFRNRAPLDDSGMPKDRFSAEMPDATLATLKIQPSEPRDSAVYFCASAMTGNEQFFGPGTRLTVL.

V and J are TRBV28 and TRBJ2-7; D remains unclear. V was trimmed by 6 bases and J by 3 bases, leaving 6 bases between them. This CDR3 has 11 residues. The germline V gene encodes CDR1 MDHEN and CDR2 SYDVKM. This CDR3 reads CASSRLYEQYF. CDR3 DNA: TGTGCCAGCAGCCGACTCTACGAGCAGTACTTC. Full variable domain (outside the CDR3, taken from reference TRBV28 and TRBJ2-7): DVKVTQSSRYLVKRTGEKVFLECVQDMDHENMFWYRQDPGLGLRLIYFSYDVKMKEKGDIPEGYSVSREKKERFSLILESASTNQTSMYLCASSRLYEQYFGPGTRLTVT.

The V gene is TRBV9, the J gene TRBJ2-6; D not certain. V lost 0 bases to trimming and J lost 2 bases, with 15 bases between them. The CDR3 length is 18 residues. The germline V gene has CDR1 SGDLS and CDR2 YYNGEE. The CDR3 DNA reads as TGTGCCAGCAGCGTAGACCCAAGGGCAGGAACTGGGGCCAACGTCCTGACTTTC. It codes for CASSVDPRAGTGANVLTF.

The chain recombines TRBV6-5 with TRBJ1-2; TRBD1 is a possible D gene (6 bases). V was clipped by 7 bases and J by 8 bases, with 17 bases between them. Germline CDR1 reads MNHEY; CDR2 reads SVGAGI. The CDR3 loop spans 13 amino acids. The CDR3: CASTLSLQGGYTF. CDR3 coding DNA: TGTGCCAGCACCTTAAGCCTACAGGGAGGCTACACCTTC.

This clone has a handful of counts. Other DNA sequences within the sample encode an identical CDR3. This chain's CDR3 is CASSLGLPEKLFF. As DNA, the CDR3 is TGTGCCAGCAGCCTAGGGTTGCCCGAAAAACTGTTTTTT. The chain carries TRBV7-9 and TRBJ1-4; D is undetermined. The V end was cut by 5 bases, the J end by 8 bases, with 12 bases between. This CDR3 contains 13 residues. Looked up from germline, CDR1 is SEHNR and CDR2 is FQNEAQ (reference sequence).

In DNA form, the CDR3 reads TGTGCTAGTAAGGGACTAGGATGGGACAATGAGCAGTTCTTC. Its protein product is CASKGLGWDNEQFF. The genes are TRBV12-5 and TRBJ2-1, with 8 bases aligning to TRBD2. Germline V gene sequence: CDR1 LGHNT, CDR2 FRNRAP. The ends lost 8 bases at V and 5 bases at J; junction bases unmatched: 8. This CDR3 is built from 14 residues.

The rearrangement uses TRBV28 and TRBJ1-1; 8 bases are shared with TRBD1. The CDR3 length is 16 residues. Germline V gene data show CDR1 as MDHEN and CDR2 as SYDVKM. The V segment lost 5 bases and the J segment 2 bases; nucleotides outside the gene matches: 10. The CDR3 DNA reads as TGTGCCAGCAGTAGTGGCCAGGGGGCGCCTAACACTGAAGCTTTCTTT. Protein product: CASSSGQGAPNTEAFF.

The rearrangement links TRBV28 to TRBJ2-3, with 7 bases that match TRBD2. The CDR3 length is 15 residues. V shed 3 bases, J shed 3 bases, and the junction held 6 bases outside the gene matches. Germline assignment: CDR1 MDHEN and CDR2 SYDVKM. CDR3 nucleotide sequence: TGTGCCAGCAGTTTTGCAGGGAGGGGAACAGATACGCAGTATTTT. Protein sequence: CASSFAGRGTDTQYF.

The V call is TRBV6-6, the J call TRBJ2-7, with a possible D match to TRBD2 (5 bases). This CDR3 is 13 amino acids long. Germline V CDR1 and CDR2: MNHNY, SVGAGI (reference sequence). Between the trimmed V and J ends, which lost 5 bases and 2 bases, there was a span of 10 bases. The CDR3 spells CASSSGTPYEQYF. In DNA form, the CDR3 reads TGTGCCAGCAGTAGCGGAACACCCTACGAGCAGTACTTC.

V usage is TRBV19 and J usage is TRBJ2-7; maybe TRBD1 (5 bases). The germline CDR1 and CDR2 sequences are LNHDA and SQIVND (reference sequence). The CDR3 runs to 16 residues. Trimming left V 5 bases short and J 1 base short, with 18 bases between. Here the CDR3 DNA reads TGTGCCAGTAGTCCTGGGCACCACCAGGGATCCTACGAGCAGTACTTC. This codes for CASSPGHHQGSYEQYF.

This chain joins TRBV18 and TRBJ2-2; D perhaps matches TRBD2 (6 bases). The V gene lost 6 bases and the J gene lost 4 bases, with 15 bases spanning the gap. The CDR3 is made up of 15 amino acids. The germline gives CDR1 KGHSH, CDR2 LQKENI. In DNA, the CDR3 is TGTGCCAGCTCCCCAAGAAGGGAGGTCACCGGGGAGCTGTTTTTT. It translates to CASSPRREVTGELFF. The complete variable domain, with remaining parts taken from reference TRBV18 and TRBJ2-2, reads NAGVMQNPRHLVRRRGQEARLRCSPMKGHSHVYWYRQLPEEGLKFMVYLQKENIIDESGMPKERFSAEFPKEGPSILRIQQVVRGDSAAYFCASSPRREVTGELFFGEGSRLTVL.

The count of this clone is one. As DNA, the CDR3 is TGTGCCAGCAGTCCACTAGCGGACGCCTACGAGCAGTACTTC. This translates into CASSPLADAYEQYF. This chain uses TRBV6-5 with TRBJ2-7, with 8 positions matching TRBD2. The CDR3 spans 14 residues. Germline CDR1 MNHEY, CDR2 SVGAGI. Germline trimming cut 5 bases from V and 2 bases from J; bases unmatched to any gene: 5.

The gene calls are TRBV7-9 and TRBJ2-1; D gene unclear. This CDR3 spans 11 amino acids. Germline CDR1 reads SEHNR; CDR2 reads FQNEAQ (reference sequence). Deletions cut 6 bases from V and 6 bases from J, with 6 bases between. The CDR3 DNA sequence: TGTGCCAGCAGTGCCTCCAATGAGCAGTTCTTC. Protein: CASSASNEQFF. Using reference TRBV7-9 and TRBJ2-1 for the parts outside the CDR3, the full variable domain is DTGVSQNPRHKITKRGQNVTFRCDPISEHNRLYWYRQTLGQGPEFLTYFQNEAQLEKSRLLSDRFSAERPKGSFSTLEIQRTEQGDSAMYLCASSASNEQFFGPGTRLTVL.

The chain recombines TRBV28 with TRBJ2-7, with 12 bases fitting TRBD2. V dropped 2 bases and J dropped 2; count of bases not matched to a gene: 13. The germline V gene has CDR1 MDHEN and CDR2 SYDVKM. The CDR3 is made up of 19 amino acids. The CDR3 is CASSLPEHETSGSAYEQYF. The CDR3 DNA reads TGTGCCAGCAGTTTACCAGAACACGAGACTAGCGGGAGTGCCTACGAGCAGTACTTC.

This chain links TRBV7-9 with TRBJ2-1; the match to TRBD2 covers 9 bases. This CDR3 is built from 16 residues. V dropped 5 bases and J dropped 8; count of bases not matched to a gene: 13. Per the germline V gene, CDR1 is SEHNR and CDR2 is FQNEAQ (reference sequence). As DNA, the CDR3 is TGTGCCAGCAGCCCCGGAATGTACGCGGGAGGGGATGAGCAGTTCTTC. Its translation: CASSPGMYAGGDEQFF.

The chain recombines TRBV10-2 with TRBJ1-1; TRBD1 agrees at 7 bases. In germline, CDR1 is WSHSY, CDR2 SAAADI. This CDR3 spans 16 amino acids. Trimming removed 2 bases from V and 0 bases from J; junction bases left unmatched: 6. CDR3 DNA: TGCGCCAGCAGTGAGGAGGGGGCAGGGCTGAACACTGAAGCTTTCTTT. It specifies CASSEEGAGLNTEAFF.

This chain connects TRBV5-8 to TRBJ2-2, with 13 nucleotides matching TRBD2. V lost 2 bases, J lost 4 bases, and 2 bases stayed unmatched. Germline CDR1 SGHTS, CDR2 YDEGEE. This CDR3 spans 16 amino acids. For the CDR3, the DNA is TGTGCCAGCAGCTTTGGACTAGCGGGAGCCACCGGGGAGCTGTTTTTT. This gives the protein CASSFGLAGATGELFF.

The chain is built from TRBV30 and TRBJ1-4; D remains ambiguous. The CDR3 totals 15 residues. V lost 0 bases and J lost 3, with 11 bases in between. The germline V gene encodes CDR1 GTSNPN and CDR2 SVGIG (reference sequence). CDR3 DNA: TGTGCCTGGAGTGTATTGGAGGGAGCTAATGAAAAACTGTTTTTT. It specifies CAWSVLEGANEKLFF.

This clone showed up just a few times. DNA for the CDR3: TGCGCCAGCAGCTTTACTAGCGGGAGCGGCGAGCAGTACTTC. Translating it yields CASSFTSGSGEQYF. This rearrangement joins TRBV5-1 to TRBJ2-7; 11 bases align to TRBD2. The V segment lost 2 bases and the J segment 6 bases; nucleotides outside the gene matches: 4. The CDR3 has 14 amino acids. The germline gives CDR1 SGHRS, CDR2 YFSETQ.